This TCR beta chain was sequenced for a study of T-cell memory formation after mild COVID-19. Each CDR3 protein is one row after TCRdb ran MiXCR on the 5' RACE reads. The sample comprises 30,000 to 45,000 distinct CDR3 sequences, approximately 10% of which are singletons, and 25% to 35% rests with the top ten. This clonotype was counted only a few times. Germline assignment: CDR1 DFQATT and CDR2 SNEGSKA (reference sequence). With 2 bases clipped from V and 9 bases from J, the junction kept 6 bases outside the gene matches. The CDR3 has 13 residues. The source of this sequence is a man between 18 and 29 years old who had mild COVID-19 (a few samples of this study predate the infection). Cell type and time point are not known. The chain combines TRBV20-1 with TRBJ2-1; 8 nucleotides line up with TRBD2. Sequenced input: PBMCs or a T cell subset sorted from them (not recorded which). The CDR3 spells CSARSGGDVEQFF. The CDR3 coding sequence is TGCAGTGCTAGATCGGGAGGGGACGTTGAGCAGTTCTTC.